This T cell receptor beta chain was observed in a study of cytomegalovirus exposure and HLA in healthy donors. Study-wide background: Roughly 80 million unique TCRs from HLA-typed donors made up an early data release.

Germline V gene lookup returns CDR1 MNHEY and CDR2 SMNVEV (reference sequence). The CDR3 covers 16 residues. Trimming took off 6 bases at V and 0 bases at J, with 17 bases between the two ends. Primers: 60 Vbeta forward and 13 Jbeta reverse. Data came from immunoSEQ multiplex PCR; TCRdb stores just in-frame clones and leaves some out. This table holds about 92,000 clones, roughly 80% found once. This clone was observed a few times. The sequenced sample consisted of PBMCs. This clonotype was obtained from a girl aged 2-10 years in good health and CMV-seropositive. This chain connects TRBV27 to TRBJ1-1, with D perhaps TRBD1 (6 bases). The CDR3 spells CASSPFGQRMNTEAFF. In DNA form, the CDR3 reads TGTGCCAGCAGCCCCTTTGGACAGCGGATGAACACTGAAGCTTTCTTT.